The sample holds many counts of the clone carrying this T cell receptor beta chain. Antigen: not known. These data come from a study of T cell repertoires in cytomegalovirus infection. Study context: CMV infection and matching HLA type were both indicated by public TCR beta signatures.

Overall study results and limits: Identification of carriers of CMV plus the relevant HLA was performed using cumulative public TCR beta family frequency. HLA-C-restricted CMV-specific TCR beta clonotypes prevailed in the ex vivo response.

One entry per CDR3 protein results from TCRdb running MiXCR on the reads. The sample shows 650,000 to 900,000 distinct CDR3 sequences, roughly 29% of them seen only once. Sequencing used cultured CD8+ T cells from PBMCs, obtained from culture after CMV antigen stimulation. This sequence was found in a human donor in good health (CMV status not recorded). Some clones in this sample may be carry-over from other donors' samples.

The CDR3 coding sequence is TGTGCCAGCAGACTTTCTAGGGGGCGCACCGGGGAGCTGTTTTTT. Amino acid sequence: CASRLSRGRTGELFF. V usage is TRBV28 and J usage is TRBJ2-2, with 7 bases matching TRBD1. The CDR3 length is 15 residues. V was clipped by 6 bases and J by 4 bases; unmatched bases: 8. The V gene's germline CDR1 is MDHEN and CDR2 SYDVKM.